The 12 T cell receptor beta chains below all came from one sample that was sequenced in a study of blood T cell dynamics during melanoma immunotherapy. Libraries were prepared by immunoSEQ multiplex PCR; TCRdb keeps only in-frame clonotypes and omits some of them. The data contain some 14,000 clones, roughly 90% of them singletons. Documented time point: week 3, after first cycle of checkpoint inhibitor. Here the sequenced sample was blood, taken from a patient treated with checkpoint blockade. The receptors were sampled from a human donor with melanoma.

The chain's CDR3 is CASSAPPDTEAFF. For the CDR3, the DNA is TGTGCCAGCTCAGCCCCTCCGGACACTGAAGCTTTCTTT. V gene TRBV18 combines with J gene TRBJ1-1; D ambiguous. CDR1 is KGHSH and CDR2 is LQKENI in the germline V gene. Trimming took off 5 bases at V and 3 bases at J, with 10 bases between the two ends. There are 13 residues in the CDR3.

The J gene is TRBJ1-1, the V gene TRBV10-2; D remains unclear. Trimming cost V 4 bases and J 3 bases, with 6 bases left between them. The CDR3 is made up of 12 amino acids. Looked up from germline, CDR1 is WSHSY and CDR2 is SAAADI. In nucleotides, the CDR3 is TGCGCCAGCAGTGTAGCCCACACTGAAGCTTTCTTT. It encodes CASSVAHTEAFF.

The chain links TRBV5-8 to TRBJ2-1; no clear D gene. Germline loops: CDR1 SGHTS, CDR2 YDEGEE. The V end was cut by 4 bases, the J end by 7 bases, with 3 bases between. The CDR3 runs 10 residues. The DNA of the CDR3 is TGTGCCAGCAGCAGGAATGAGCAGTTCTTC. This gives the protein CASSRNEQFF. Based on the CDR3 plus reference TRBV5-8 and TRBJ2-1, the full variable domain is EAGVTQSPTHLIKTRGQQATLRCSPISGHTSVYWYQQALGLGLQFLLWYDEGEERNRGNFPPRFSGRQFPNYSSELNVNALELEDSALYLCASSRNEQFFGPGTRLTVL.

The J gene is TRBJ2-5, the V gene TRBV5-1; possibly TRBD1 or TRBD2 for D (6 bases each). Germline values: CDR1 SGHRS, CDR2 YFSETQ. The CDR3 has 16 residues. V was pared by 0 bases and J by 2 bases, with 14 bases between. The CDR3 protein is CASSLGGGPLQETQYF. As DNA, the CDR3 is TGCGCCAGCAGCTTGGGAGGGGGGCCTCTACAAGAGACCCAGTACTTC.

The genes are TRBV19 and TRBJ2-5; TRBD1 agrees at 8 bases. V lost 4 bases and J lost 5; bases outside the gene matches: 9. The CDR3 runs to 15 residues. The V gene's germline CDR1 is LNHDA and CDR2 SQIVND (reference sequence). DNA for the CDR3: TGTGCCAGTAGTAAATGGACAGGGATGAAGGAGACCCAGTACTTC. This translates into CASSKWTGMKETQYF.

V usage is TRBV7-8 and J usage is TRBJ2-1; 12 bases line up with TRBD2. This CDR3 spans 16 amino acids. Germline V lookup: CDR1 SGHVS, CDR2 FQNEAQ. Losses at the gene ends were 5 bases for V and 7 bases for J; bases not matched to a gene: 9. Here the CDR3 DNA reads TGTGCCAGCAGCCCCAGACTAGCGGGGGTAGAGAATGAGCAGTTCTTC. Translating it yields CASSPRLAGVENEQFF. The whole variable domain, filled in from reference TRBV7-8 and TRBJ2-1, reads GAGVSQSPRYKVAKRGQDVALRCDPISGHVSLFWYQQALGQGPEFLTYFQNEAQLDKSGLPSDRFFAERPEGSVSTLKIQRTQQEDSAVYLCASSPRLAGVENEQFFGPGTRLTVL.

The chain couples TRBV14 to TRBJ1-1; TRBD1 might be the D (5 bases). V lost 2 bases to trimming and J lost 0 bases, with 13 bases between them. Germline CDR1 and CDR2: SGHDN and FVKESK. The CDR3 is 16 residues long. DNA of the CDR3: TGTGCCAGCAGCCAACGGACACAACTCTTGAACACTGAAGCTTTCTTT. This translates into CASSQRTQLLNTEAFF.

V gene TRBV2 combines with J gene TRBJ2-7, with D possibly matching TRBD1 (6 bases). Trimming stripped 7 bases from V and 6 bases from J, with 16 bases between. Germline values: CDR1 SNHLY, CDR2 FYNNEI. The length of the CDR3 is 13 residues. The CDR3 region is CASTFLQGSEQYF. In DNA, the CDR3 is TGTGCCAGCACCTTTCTACAGGGATCCGAGCAGTACTTC.

This sequence joins TRBV27 and TRBJ2-5; either TRBD1 or TRBD2 may supply D (6 bases each). Germline values: CDR1 MNHEY, CDR2 SMNVEV (reference sequence). With 7 bases removed from V and 4 bases from J, the gap between germline ends came to 13 bases. This CDR3 region has 13 residues. The CDR3 DNA reads as TGTGCCAGCACATCAGAGGGGGGAGAGACCCAGTACTTC. Encoded protein: CASTSEGGETQYF.

The chain joins TRBV11-3 to TRBJ2-7, with 11 bases aligning to TRBD1. This CDR3 comprises 15 residues. V was pared by 4 bases and J by 6 bases, with 8 bases of the junction left unmatched. The germline V gene encodes CDR1 SGHNT and CDR2 YENEEA. CDR3 DNA sequence: TGTGCCAGCAGCTCAGGGCTGGGACAGGGGGTCGAGCAGTACTTC. Protein: CASSSGLGQGVEQYF.

The genes are TRBV5-4 and TRBJ2-2; D tentatively reads TRBD1 or TRBD2 (6 bases each). CDR1 and CDR2 from the germline V gene are SGHNT and YYREEE (reference sequence). The CDR3 sequence is 15 residues long. Trimming shortened V by 6 bases and J by 3 bases, and 15 bases separated the two germline ends. The CDR3 region is CASNKGGPDTGELFF. DNA for the CDR3: TGTGCCAGCAACAAAGGGGGGCCCGACACCGGGGAGCTGTTTTTT.

The V gene is TRBV28, the J gene TRBJ1-1; possible D gene TRBD1, 5 bases. The germline V gene encodes CDR1 MDHEN and CDR2 SYDVKM. With 3 bases removed from V and 1 base from J, the gap between germline ends came to 6 bases. The CDR3 spans 13 residues. CDR3 nucleotide sequence: TGTGCCAGCAGTTTCGGGGGGAACACTGAAGCTTTCTTT. Its protein product is CASSFGGNTEAFF.